This is a list of T cell receptor beta chains from one sample in a study of T-cell reconstitution after alpha-beta-depleted transplantation in children. Each CDR3 protein gets one entry after TCRdb re-called the PCR reads with MiXCR. This sample has a few hundred thousand distinct CDR3 sequences, with 20% to 30% found just once. The material was PBMCs, obtained before TCRalphabeta/CD19-depleted stem cell transplant. Receptors originate from a girl aged 2 to 9 with Fanconi anemia, due to receive a stem cell transplant. The CDR3 runs from the conserved cysteine through the conserved F or W. The D gene is left open where the match is weak. Clone size, where shown, is once, few, many, or a class for clones that have expanded.

d_gene,j_gene,v_gene,abundance,CDR3aa,CDR3nt
TRBD1,TRBJ2-5,TRBV7-2,.,CASSLDRGTQETQYF,TGTGCCAGCAGCTTGGACAGGGGGACCCAAGAGACCCAGTACTTC
.,TRBJ2-1,TRBV5-1,.,CASSLVAKAYNEQFF,TGCGCCAGCAGCTTGGTTGCGAAAGCCTACAATGAGCAGTTCTTC
TRBD1,TRBJ1-1,TRBV11-1,.,CAKTAGAWDRHILNTEAFF,TGTGCCAAAACCGCCGGTGCCTGGGACAGGCATATTCTGAACACTGAAGCTTTCTTT
.,TRBJ2-7,TRBV27,many,CASSFVGGLGEQYF,TGTGCCAGCAGTTTTGTGGGGGGTTTGGGGGAGCAGTACTTC
TRBD2,TRBJ2-5,TRBV20-1,many,CSARSTTSGGAGETQYF,TGCAGTGCTAGATCCACCACTAGCGGGGGGGCCGGAGAGACCCAGTACTTC
.,TRBJ2-1,TRBV20-1,.,CSAREWEGENNEQFF,TGCAGTGCTAGAGAGTGGGAGGGGGAAAACAATGAGCAGTTCTTC
TRBD2,TRBJ2-3,TRBV12-3/TRBV12-4,many,CASRPGGWSDTQYF,TGTGCCAGCAGACCCGGGGGGTGGTCAGATACGCAGTATTTT
.,TRBJ2-7,TRBV12-3/TRBV12-4,many,CASSLSWVGEQYF,TGTGCCAGCAGCCTATCGTGGGTGGGCGAGCAGTACTTC
TRBD2,TRBJ2-2,TRBV12-3/TRBV12-4,many,CASSLRAGGAGELFF,TGTGCCAGCAGTTTGAGAGCGGGAGGGGCCGGGGAGCTGTTTTTT
.,TRBJ2-3,TRBV11-2,few,CASSLDVRGFDTQYF,TGTGCCAGCAGCTTAGATGTGAGAGGTTTCGATACGCAGTATTTT
.,TRBJ2-7,TRBV11-1,.,CASSAETGVYEQYF,TGTGCCAGCAGCGCGGAGACAGGAGTCTACGAGCAGTACTTC
.,TRBJ2-7,TRBV20-1,many,CSARGGAYEQYF,TGCAGTGCTAGGGGTGGGGCCTACGAGCAGTACTTC
.,TRBJ2-7,TRBV28,.,CASRPPGALSSYEQYF,TGTGCCAGCAGGCCCCCCGGGGCATTAAGCTCCTACGAGCAGTACTTC
TRBD2,TRBJ2-5,TRBV29-1,many,CSVDSGTSLDGTQYF,TGCAGCGTTGACTCTGGGACTAGTCTGGACGGGACCCAGTACTTC
TRBD1,TRBJ1-5,TRBV6-1,many,CASSEGQGASNQPQHF,TGTGCCAGCAGTGAAGGGCAGGGGGCGAGCAATCAGCCCCAGCATTTT
TRBD2,TRBJ2-5,TRBV19,.,CASSMRTSVETQYF,TGTGCCAGTAGTATGAGGACTAGCGTCGAGACCCAGTACTTC
.,TRBJ2-3,TRBV4-2,.,CATGQDEGTDTQYF,TGTGCCACCGGCCAGGATGAGGGCACAGATACGCAGTATTTT
TRBD2,TRBJ2-5,TRBV7-2,.,CASSPYLAGRHQETQYF,TGTGCCAGCAGCCCATACCTAGCGGGGAGGCACCAAGAGACCCAGTACTTC
TRBD2,TRBJ2-2,TRBV4-2,.,CASSQGNGGDDGELFF,TGTGCCAGCAGCCAAGGGAACGGGGGGGACGACGGGGAGCTGTTTTTT
.,TRBJ1-4,TRBV6-5,.,CASSYGFRSEKLFF,TGTGCCAGCAGTTACGGTTTCAGGTCTGAAAAACTGTTTTTT
TRBD2,TRBJ2-7,TRBV20-1,.,CSALAGGRYNEQYF,TGCAGTGCTTTAGCGGGAGGGCGGTACAACGAGCAGTACTTC
.,TRBJ2-1,TRBV29-1,many,CSVEVGSWTAYNEQFF,TGCAGCGTTGAAGTAGGGTCATGGACAGCATACAATGAGCAGTTCTTC
.,TRBJ1-6,TRBV6-5,many,CASNLSGAGNSPLHF,TGTGCCAGCAATTTGTCGGGGGCAGGGAATTCACCCCTCCACTTT
.,TRBJ1-1,TRBV20-1,few,CSASRSGQGNTEAFF,TGCAGTGCTTCCCGAAGTGGCCAGGGCAACACTGAAGCTTTCTTT
TRBD1,TRBJ2-7,TRBV5-6,few,CASSSNGQGIPHEQYF,TGTGCCAGCAGCTCCAACGGACAGGGTATCCCCCACGAGCAGTACTTC
.,TRBJ2-7,TRBV18,few,CASSPNLALTYEQYF,TGTGCCAGCTCACCTAACCTAGCGCTGACCTACGAGCAGTACTTC